This entry features one T cell receptor (beta chain) sequence. The data stem from a study of blood T cell repertoires in COVID-19. Study-level information: Sites in the United States, Italy and Spain provided acute and convalescent COVID-19 samples. PBMCs, B-cell-depleted T cells, or T cells were the source of the cDNA or gDNA that made up the material.

Original data processing: Estimation of nucleated cell counts was performed using reference gene primer amplification. Some clones are missing from TCRdb's copy, which holds only in-frame ones; the method was immunoSEQ multiplex PCR. That table is the source of V, J and clone size, and D and trimming were worked out from the DNA. Of some 200,000 clones in the sample, 60% to 85% were seen once. The V gene's germline CDR1 is SGHRS and CDR2 YFSETQ. J lost 0 bases, V lost 5 bases, and 4 bases had no gene match. The length of the CDR3 is 15 residues. The receptor was derived from a woman between 70 and 85 years old with acute or convalescent COVID-19. The material sequenced was peripheral blood. The rearrangement joins TRBV5-1 to TRBJ2-2; 7 nucleotides match TRBD2. The CDR3 protein is CASRPSGPNTGELFF. The CDR3 nucleotides read TGCGCCAGCAGGCCTAGCGGACCGAACACCGGGGAGCTGTTTTTT. Full variable domain (rest looked up from reference TRBV5-1 and TRBJ2-2): KAGVTQTPRYLIKTRGQQVTLSCSPISGHRSVSWYQQTPGQGLQFLFEYFSETQRNKGNFPGRFSGRQFSNSRSEMNVSTLELGDSALYLCASRPSGPNTGELFFGEGSRLTVL.